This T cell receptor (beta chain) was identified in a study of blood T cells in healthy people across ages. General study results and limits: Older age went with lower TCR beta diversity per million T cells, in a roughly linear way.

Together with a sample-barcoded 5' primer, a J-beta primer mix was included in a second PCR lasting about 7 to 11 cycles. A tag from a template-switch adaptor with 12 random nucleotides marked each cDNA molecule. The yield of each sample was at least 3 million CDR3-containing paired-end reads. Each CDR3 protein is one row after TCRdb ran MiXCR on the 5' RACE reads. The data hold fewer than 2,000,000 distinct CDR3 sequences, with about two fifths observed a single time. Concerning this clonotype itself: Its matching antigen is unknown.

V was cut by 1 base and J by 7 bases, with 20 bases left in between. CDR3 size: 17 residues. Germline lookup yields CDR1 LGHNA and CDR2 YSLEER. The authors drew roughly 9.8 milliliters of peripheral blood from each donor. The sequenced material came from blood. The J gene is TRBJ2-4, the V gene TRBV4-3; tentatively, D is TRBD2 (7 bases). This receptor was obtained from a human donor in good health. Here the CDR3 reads CASSQVKTSGGANIQYF. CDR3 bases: TGCGCCAGCAGCCAAGTTAAAACGAGTGGGGGGGCGAACATTCAGTACTTC.